This is a list of T cell receptor beta chains from one sample in a study of blood T cell repertoires in COVID-19. Sequencing was performed with immunoSEQ multiplex PCR; in TCRdb, only in-frame clones are kept and a portion is missing. Among 60,000 to 85,000 clones, 75% to 90% were seen once, and the ten largest hold about 20%. Sequencing input: peripheral blood. The receptors stem from a man in his 70s who had recovered from COVID-19. The CDR3 runs from the conserved cysteine through the conserved F or W. D genes are given only for firm matches. The listing skips clone size in some rows; elsewhere it reads once, few, many or a size class.

j_call: TRBJ1-1
clone_size: -
d_call: TRBD1
v_call: TRBV5-1
cdr3_aa: CASSKMTGARTEAFF
cdr3_nt: TGCGCCAGCAGCAAAATGACAGGGGCCCGAACTGAAGCTTTCTTT

j_call: TRBJ2-1
clone_size: once
d_call: TRBD2
v_call: TRBV7-6
cdr3_aa: CASSFRLAGEPYNEQFF
cdr3_nt: TGTGCCAGCAGCTTTCGACTAGCGGGGGAGCCCTACAATGAGCAGTTCTTC

j_call: TRBJ1-2
clone_size: -
d_call: -
v_call: TRBV2
cdr3_aa: CASSLGGSAYGYTF
cdr3_nt: TGTGCCAGCAGCCTGGGGGGTTCCGCCTATGGCTACACCTTC

j_call: TRBJ2-7
clone_size: -
d_call: TRBD1
v_call: TRBV28
cdr3_aa: CATSGPGTGGNYYEQYF
cdr3_nt: TGTGCCACCTCAGGCCCCGGGACAGGGGGCAATTACTACGAGCAGTACTTC

j_call: TRBJ1-2
clone_size: -
d_call: TRBD1
v_call: TRBV2
cdr3_aa: CASRIGQGAVGYTF
cdr3_nt: TGTGCCAGCAGAATAGGACAGGGGGCGGTTGGCTACACCTTC

j_call: TRBJ1-1
clone_size: -
d_call: -
v_call: TRBV15
cdr3_aa: CATSRDLGRGAFF
cdr3_nt: TGTGCCACCAGCAGAGATCTGGGGAGAGGGGCTTTCTTT

j_call: TRBJ2-7
clone_size: -
d_call: -
v_call: TRBV3-1/TRBV3-2
cdr3_aa: CASSQDRTPSYEQYF
cdr3_nt: TGTGCCAGCAGCCAAGATCGGACTCCCAGCTACGAGCAGTACTTC

j_call: TRBJ2-6
clone_size: -
d_call: -
v_call: TRBV5-1
cdr3_aa: CASTLLGPGANVLTF
cdr3_nt: TGCGCCAGCACCTTATTGGGCCCTGGGGCCAACGTCCTGACTTTC

j_call: TRBJ2-1
clone_size: -
d_call: TRBD1
v_call: TRBV19
cdr3_aa: CASSRGLEQFF
cdr3_nt: TGTGCCAGTTCCAGGGGGCTTGAGCAGTTCTTC

j_call: TRBJ1-3
clone_size: few
d_call: TRBD1
v_call: TRBV30
cdr3_aa: CAWSNQGDRYSGNTIYF
cdr3_nt: TGTGCCTGGAGTAACCAGGGGGACAGATACTCTGGAAACACCATATATTTT

j_call: TRBJ2-7
clone_size: -
d_call: -
v_call: TRBV4-1
cdr3_aa: CASSQARRTSYEQYF
cdr3_nt: TGCGCCAGCTCGCAGGCCAGGAGGACCTCCTACGAGCAGTACTTC

j_call: TRBJ2-3
clone_size: -
d_call: -
v_call: TRBV5-4
cdr3_aa: CASSFNVGPDTQYF
cdr3_nt: TGTGCCAGCAGCTTCAATGTGGGGCCGGATACGCAGTATTTT

j_call: TRBJ2-1
clone_size: few
d_call: TRBD1
v_call: TRBV6-5
cdr3_aa: CASSPYRGNEQFF
cdr3_nt: TGTGCCAGCAGCCCCTACAGGGGCAATGAGCAGTTCTTC

j_call: TRBJ1-5
clone_size: -
d_call: -
v_call: TRBV28
cdr3_aa: CASTVSPGLPNQPQHF
cdr3_nt: TGTGCCAGCACCGTCTCGCCGGGACTCCCCAATCAGCCCCAGCATTTT

j_call: TRBJ1-4
clone_size: -
d_call: TRBD1
v_call: TRBV7-9
cdr3_aa: CASSIGTGPNEKLFF
cdr3_nt: TGTGCCAGCAGCATAGGGACAGGGCCAAATGAAAAACTGTTTTTT

j_call: TRBJ1-2
clone_size: -
d_call: TRBD1
v_call: TRBV2
cdr3_aa: CASSGLMTGNYGYTF
cdr3_nt: TGTGCCAGCAGTGGCCTCATGACAGGGAACTATGGCTACACCTTC

j_call: TRBJ2-1
clone_size: -
d_call: -
v_call: TRBV10-3
cdr3_aa: CAISDRGPYNEQFF
cdr3_nt: TGTGCCATCAGTGACAGGGGTCCCTACAATGAGCAGTTCTTC

j_call: TRBJ2-7
clone_size: -
d_call: -
v_call: TRBV11-2
cdr3_aa: CASSLVAFGEQYF
cdr3_nt: TGTGCCAGCAGCTTAGTAGCGTTTGGCGAGCAGTACTTC

j_call: TRBJ1-1
clone_size: once
d_call: -
v_call: TRBV30
cdr3_aa: CAWSVQVNTEAFF
cdr3_nt: TGTGCCTGGAGTGTACAGGTGAACACTGAAGCTTTCTTT

j_call: TRBJ2-7
clone_size: -
d_call: -
v_call: TRBV10-1
cdr3_aa: CASSEYRGSRSYEQYF
cdr3_nt: TGCGCCAGCAGTGAGTATCGGGGATCCCGCTCCTACGAGCAGTACTTC

j_call: TRBJ1-5
clone_size: -
d_call: -
v_call: TRBV10-3
cdr3_aa: CAISGGFGQPQHF
cdr3_nt: TGTGCCATCAGTGGTGGTTTCGGTCAGCCCCAGCATTTT

j_call: TRBJ2-5
clone_size: -
d_call: -
v_call: TRBV12-3/TRBV12-4
cdr3_aa: CASSLVDTETQYF
cdr3_nt: TGTGCCAGCAGTTTAGTGGACACAGAGACCCAGTACTTC

j_call: TRBJ2-5
clone_size: -
d_call: TRBD2
v_call: TRBV27
cdr3_aa: CASSFSPRGGSKETQYF
cdr3_nt: TGTGCCAGCAGTTTCTCCCCCCGCGGGGGGTCTAAAGAGACCCAGTACTTC

j_call: TRBJ1-2
clone_size: -
d_call: -
v_call: TRBV6-5
cdr3_aa: CASSLGQHYGYTF
cdr3_nt: TGTGCCAGCAGCCTCGGACAGCACTATGGCTACACCTTC

j_call: TRBJ1-4
clone_size: -
d_call: -
v_call: TRBV3-1/TRBV3-2
cdr3_aa: CASSQDRPKIGRKLFF
cdr3_nt: TGTGCCAGCAGCCAAGATAGGCCGAAGATAGGGAGGAAACTGTTTTTT

j_call: TRBJ2-7
clone_size: -
d_call: -
v_call: TRBV29-1
cdr3_aa: CSVLTGDSYEQYF
cdr3_nt: TGCAGCGTCTTGACAGGCGACTCCTACGAGCAGTACTTC

j_call: TRBJ1-5
clone_size: few
d_call: -
v_call: TRBV28
cdr3_aa: CASSLLGQQYQPQHF
cdr3_nt: TGTGCCAGCAGTTTATTAGGACAGCAGTATCAGCCCCAGCATTTT

j_call: TRBJ2-3
clone_size: -
d_call: -
v_call: TRBV7-8
cdr3_aa: CASSLGGAASFGTDTQYF
cdr3_nt: TGTGCCAGCAGCTTAGGCGGGGCTGCGTCTTTTGGCACAGATACGCAGTATTTT

j_call: TRBJ2-7
clone_size: few
d_call: -
v_call: TRBV5-6
cdr3_aa: CASSLRQLSTYF
cdr3_nt: TGTGCCAGCAGCTTGCGACAGCTGTCAACGTACTTC

j_call: TRBJ2-7
clone_size: -
d_call: -
v_call: TRBV28
cdr3_aa: CASSSLDRYEQYF
cdr3_nt: TGTGCCAGCAGTTCCCTGGACAGATACGAGCAGTACTTC

j_call: TRBJ1-4
clone_size: -
d_call: TRBD1
v_call: TRBV4-1
cdr3_aa: CASSQVAMGQANEKLFF
cdr3_nt: TGCGCCAGCAGCCAAGTCGCTATGGGACAGGCTAATGAAAAACTGTTTTTT

j_call: TRBJ2-7
clone_size: few
d_call: -
v_call: TRBV11-2
cdr3_aa: CASSETTNYEQYF
cdr3_nt: TGTGCCAGCAGCGAAACAACCAACTACGAGCAGTACTTC

j_call: TRBJ2-7
clone_size: -
d_call: TRBD2
v_call: TRBV11-3
cdr3_aa: CASSFGPLLAGDSYEQYF
cdr3_nt: TGTGCCAGCAGCTTCGGACCCCTACTAGCGGGGGACTCCTACGAGCAGTACTTC

j_call: TRBJ1-5
clone_size: -
d_call: TRBD1
v_call: TRBV28
cdr3_aa: CASSLTGQGFLGNQPQHF
cdr3_nt: TGTGCCAGCAGTTTAACCGGACAGGGGTTTTTGGGCAATCAGCCCCAGCATTTT

j_call: TRBJ2-3
clone_size: -
d_call: TRBD1
v_call: TRBV2
cdr3_aa: CASSDLGQGKPDTQYF
cdr3_nt: TGTGCCAGCAGTGATTTAGGACAGGGGAAACCAGATACGCAGTATTTT

j_call: TRBJ1-6
clone_size: -
d_call: -
v_call: TRBV28
cdr3_aa: CASSPGELNNSPLHF
cdr3_nt: TGTGCCAGCAGTCCAGGGGAACTCAATAATTCACCCCTCCACTTT

j_call: TRBJ1-6
clone_size: -
d_call: -
v_call: TRBV11-3
cdr3_aa: CASSAGTLTQTYNSPLHF
cdr3_nt: TGTGCCAGCAGCGCCGGGACACTTACCCAAACCTATAATTCACCCCTCCACTTT

j_call: TRBJ1-6
clone_size: few
d_call: -
v_call: TRBV6-2/TRBV6-3
cdr3_aa: CASSYAEGIGSPLHF
cdr3_nt: TGTGCCAGCAGTTACGCGGAGGGGATAGGGTCACCCCTCCACTTT

j_call: TRBJ2-5
clone_size: -
d_call: -
v_call: TRBV30
cdr3_aa: CAWEPSRIQETQYF
cdr3_nt: TGTGCCTGGGAGCCCTCTAGAATTCAAGAGACCCAGTACTTC

j_call: TRBJ1-1
clone_size: -
d_call: TRBD1
v_call: TRBV5-6
cdr3_aa: CASSGDRGGTEAFF
cdr3_nt: TGTGCCAGCAGCGGGGACAGGGGAGGCACTGAAGCTTTCTTT

j_call: TRBJ2-5
clone_size: -
d_call: TRBD2
v_call: TRBV29-1
cdr3_aa: CSVATGTSGSETQYF
cdr3_nt: TGCAGCGTTGCGACCGGGACTAGCGGGAGCGAGACCCAGTACTTC

j_call: TRBJ2-5
clone_size: -
d_call: TRBD1
v_call: TRBV28
cdr3_aa: CASSSSGTGAETQYF
cdr3_nt: TGTGCCAGCAGTTCCTCCGGGACAGGCGCGGAGACCCAGTACTTC

j_call: TRBJ2-3
clone_size: -
d_call: -
v_call: TRBV7-9
cdr3_aa: CASSPRAGGGTDTQYF
cdr3_nt: TGTGCCAGCAGCCCCCGGGCAGGAGGGGGCACAGATACGCAGTATTTT

j_call: TRBJ2-7
clone_size: -
d_call: TRBD2
v_call: TRBV10-3
cdr3_aa: CATRLAGGPDEQYF
cdr3_nt: TGTGCCACCAGACTAGCGGGGGGGCCCGACGAGCAGTACTTC

j_call: TRBJ1-1
clone_size: -
d_call: -
v_call: TRBV4-2
cdr3_aa: CASSDVRTANTEAFF
cdr3_nt: TGTGCCAGCAGCGACGTAAGGACAGCGAACACTGAAGCTTTCTTT

j_call: TRBJ2-2
clone_size: -
d_call: TRBD1
v_call: TRBV7-9
cdr3_aa: CASSLVLYDRANTGELFF
cdr3_nt: TGTGCCAGCAGCTTAGTTTTATACGACAGGGCGAACACCGGGGAGCTGTTTTTT

j_call: TRBJ2-1
clone_size: -
d_call: -
v_call: TRBV7-9
cdr3_aa: CASSLQEGSYNEQFF
cdr3_nt: TGTGCCAGCAGCCTTCAAGAGGGCTCCTACAATGAGCAGTTCTTC

j_call: TRBJ1-2
clone_size: -
d_call: -
v_call: TRBV5-6
cdr3_aa: CASSFPRGSYGYTF
cdr3_nt: TGTGCCAGCAGCTTTCCTAGGGGGAGCTATGGCTACACCTTC

j_call: TRBJ2-2
clone_size: -
d_call: -
v_call: TRBV5-8
cdr3_aa: CASSPGTSFGELFF
cdr3_nt: TGTGCCAGCAGCCCCGGGACTTCTTTCGGGGAGCTGTTTTTT

j_call: TRBJ2-3
clone_size: -
d_call: TRBD1
v_call: TRBV19
cdr3_aa: CASSDRGPDTQYF
cdr3_nt: TGTGCCAGTAGTGACAGGGGGCCAGATACGCAGTATTTT

j_call: TRBJ2-7
clone_size: -
d_call: -
v_call: TRBV2
cdr3_aa: CASRATGSHEQYF
cdr3_nt: TGTGCCAGCAGAGCTACAGGGAGCCACGAGCAGTACTTC

j_call: TRBJ1-2
clone_size: -
d_call: -
v_call: TRBV9
cdr3_aa: CASSGQERGGTNYGYTF
cdr3_nt: TGTGCCAGCAGCGGTCAAGAAAGGGGGGGAACTAACTATGGCTACACCTTC

j_call: TRBJ2-1
clone_size: -
d_call: -
v_call: TRBV4-3
cdr3_aa: CASSQDVGAHNEQFF
cdr3_nt: TGCGCCAGCAGCCAAGATGTGGGGGCCCATAATGAGCAGTTCTTC

j_call: TRBJ1-3
clone_size: -
d_call: -
v_call: TRBV2
cdr3_aa: CASRGETGNTIYF
cdr3_nt: TGTGCCAGCAGAGGGGAAACGGGAAACACCATATATTTT

j_call: TRBJ2-5
clone_size: -
d_call: TRBD2
v_call: TRBV18
cdr3_aa: CASSPRGLAGGETQYF
cdr3_nt: TGTGCCAGCTCACCCCGAGGACTAGCGGGGGGAGAGACCCAGTACTTC

j_call: TRBJ1-5
clone_size: few
d_call: -
v_call: TRBV19
cdr3_aa: CASSRRGNQPQHF
cdr3_nt: TGTGCCAGTAGTAGAAGGGGAAATCAGCCCCAGCATTTT

j_call: TRBJ2-7
clone_size: few
d_call: -
v_call: TRBV5-6
cdr3_aa: CASSLGVSLEYF
cdr3_nt: TGTGCCAGCAGCTTGGGTGTTAGCTTGGAGTACTTC